These 2 T cell receptor beta chains share one sample of origin, sequenced in a study of T cells in Graves' hyperthyroidism and ophthalmopathy. RNA transcripts yielded amplified TCR beta CDR3 regions. During a first-round RT-PCR of the TCR CDR3, the HTBI primer set was used. TCRdb analysed the multiplex PCR reads with MiXCR anew, one entry per CDR3 protein. The sample holds 200,000 to 250,000 distinct CDR3 sequences; roughly a quarter are singletons and the top ten take about a third. Input material: blood. These receptors originate from a woman aged 40 to 49 with Graves' ophthalmopathy.

In its sample, this clonotype was seen many times. This chain uses TRBV5-6 with TRBJ2-7; possibly TRBD1 for D (6 bases). Germline lookup yields CDR1 SGHDT and CDR2 YYEEEE. The CDR3 sequence is 14 residues long. V lost 3 bases, J lost 0 bases, and 10 bases lay in between. The CDR3 region is CASSWTAYSYEQYF. The CDR3 bases are TGTGCCAGCAGCTGGACAGCATACTCCTACGAGCAGTACTTC.

This clonotype has a count of ten or more. V usage is TRBV29-1 and J usage is TRBJ2-5; 9 positions match TRBD1. From germline, CDR1 is SQVTM and CDR2 ANQGSEA. This CDR3 has 11 residues. J was trimmed by 5 bases and V by 7 bases; bases with no gene match: 2. DNA of the CDR3: TGCAGCGCAGGGACAGGGGAGACCCAGTACTTC. Its translation is CSAGTGETQYF.